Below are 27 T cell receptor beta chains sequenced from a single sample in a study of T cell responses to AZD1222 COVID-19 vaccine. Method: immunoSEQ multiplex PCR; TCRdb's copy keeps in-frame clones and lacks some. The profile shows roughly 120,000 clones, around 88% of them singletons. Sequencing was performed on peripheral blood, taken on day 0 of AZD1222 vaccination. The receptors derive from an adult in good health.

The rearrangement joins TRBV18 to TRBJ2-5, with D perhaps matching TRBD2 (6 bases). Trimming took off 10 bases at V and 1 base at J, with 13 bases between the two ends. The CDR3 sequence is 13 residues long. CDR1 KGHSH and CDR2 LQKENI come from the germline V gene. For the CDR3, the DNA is TGTGCCACCTCCTGGGGGGTCCAAGAGACCCAGTACTTC. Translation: CATSWGVQETQYF.

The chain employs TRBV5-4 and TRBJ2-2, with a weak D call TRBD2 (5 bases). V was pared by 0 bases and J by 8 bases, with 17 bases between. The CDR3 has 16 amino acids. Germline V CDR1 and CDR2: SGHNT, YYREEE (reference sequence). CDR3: CASSLDRDVNIGELFF. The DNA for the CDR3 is TGTGCCAGCAGCTTGGACCGGGATGTTAATATAGGGGAGCTGTTTTTT.

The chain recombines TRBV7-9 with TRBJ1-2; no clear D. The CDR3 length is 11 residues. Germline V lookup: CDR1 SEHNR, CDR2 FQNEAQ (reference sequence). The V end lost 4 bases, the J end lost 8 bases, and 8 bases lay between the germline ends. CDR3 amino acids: CASSSARGYTF. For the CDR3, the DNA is TGTGCCAGCAGCTCCGCCCGAGGCTACACCTTC.

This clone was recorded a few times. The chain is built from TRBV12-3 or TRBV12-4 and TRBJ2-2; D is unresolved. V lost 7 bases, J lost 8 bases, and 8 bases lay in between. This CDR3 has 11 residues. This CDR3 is CASTRTGELFF. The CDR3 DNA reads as TGTGCCAGCACCAGAACGGGGGAGCTGTTTTTT.

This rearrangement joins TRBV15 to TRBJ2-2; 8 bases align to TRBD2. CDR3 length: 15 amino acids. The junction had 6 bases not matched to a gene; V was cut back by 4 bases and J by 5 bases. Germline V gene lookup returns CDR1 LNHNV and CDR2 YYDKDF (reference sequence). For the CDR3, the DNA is TGTGCCACCAGCAAGGAGGCTAGCGGGACCGGGGAGCTGTTTTTT. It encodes CATSKEASGTGELFF.

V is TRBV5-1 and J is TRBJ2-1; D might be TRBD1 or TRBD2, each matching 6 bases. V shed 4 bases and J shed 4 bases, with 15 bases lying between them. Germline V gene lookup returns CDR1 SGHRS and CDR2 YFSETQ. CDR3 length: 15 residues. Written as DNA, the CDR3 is TGCGCCAGCAGCCCTTCGGGGGCCCGATACAATGAGCAGTTCTTC. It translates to CASSPSGARYNEQFF.

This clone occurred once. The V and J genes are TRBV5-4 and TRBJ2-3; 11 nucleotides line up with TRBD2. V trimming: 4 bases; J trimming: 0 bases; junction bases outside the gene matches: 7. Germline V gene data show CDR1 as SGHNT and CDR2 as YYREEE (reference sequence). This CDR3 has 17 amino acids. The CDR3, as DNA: TGTGCCAGCAGCCCCGCTAGCGGGGGGACTAGCACAGATACGCAGTATTTT. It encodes CASSPASGGTSTDTQYF.

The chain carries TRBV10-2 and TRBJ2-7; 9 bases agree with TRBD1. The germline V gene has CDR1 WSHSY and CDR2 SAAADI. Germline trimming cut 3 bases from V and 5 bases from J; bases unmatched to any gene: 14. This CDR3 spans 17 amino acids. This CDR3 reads CASSDNDRGELLDEQYF. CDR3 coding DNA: TGCGCCAGCAGTGATAACGACAGGGGGGAGTTGTTGGACGAGCAGTACTTC.

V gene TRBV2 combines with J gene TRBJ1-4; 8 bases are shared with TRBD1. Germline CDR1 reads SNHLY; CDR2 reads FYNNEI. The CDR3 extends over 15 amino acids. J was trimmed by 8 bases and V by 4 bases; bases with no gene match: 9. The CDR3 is CASSASRGQEEKLFF. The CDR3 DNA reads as TGTGCCAGCAGTGCAAGCAGGGGGCAGGAAGAAAAACTGTTTTTT.

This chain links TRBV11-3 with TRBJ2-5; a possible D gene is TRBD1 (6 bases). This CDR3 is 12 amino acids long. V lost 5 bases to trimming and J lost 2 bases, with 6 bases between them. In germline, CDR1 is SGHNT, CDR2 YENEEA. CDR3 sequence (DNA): TGTGCCAGCAGCCAGGGGCAAGAGACCCAGTACTTC. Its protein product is CASSQGQETQYF.

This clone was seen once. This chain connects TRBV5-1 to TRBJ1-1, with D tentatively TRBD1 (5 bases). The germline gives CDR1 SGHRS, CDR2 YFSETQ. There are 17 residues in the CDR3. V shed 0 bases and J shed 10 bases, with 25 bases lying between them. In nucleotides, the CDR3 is TGCGCCAGCAGCTTGGGTTGGGTAAAAGAGGGGCAAAGGGGAGCTTTCTTT. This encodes CASSLGWVKEGQRGAFF.

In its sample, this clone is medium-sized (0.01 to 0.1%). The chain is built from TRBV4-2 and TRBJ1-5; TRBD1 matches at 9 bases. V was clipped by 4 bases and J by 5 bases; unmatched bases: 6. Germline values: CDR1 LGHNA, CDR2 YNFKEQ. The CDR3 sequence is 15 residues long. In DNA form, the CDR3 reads TGTGCCAGCAGCCTACTATGGACAGGGGATCAGCCCCAGCATTTT. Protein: CASSLLWTGDQPQHF.

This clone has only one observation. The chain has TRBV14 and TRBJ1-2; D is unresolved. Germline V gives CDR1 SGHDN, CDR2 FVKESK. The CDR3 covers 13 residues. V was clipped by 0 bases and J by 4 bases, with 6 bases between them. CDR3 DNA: TGTGCCAGCAGCCAAGATATCTCCTATGGCTACACCTTC. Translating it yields CASSQDISYGYTF. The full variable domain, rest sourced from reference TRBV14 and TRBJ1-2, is EAGVTQFPSHSVIEKGQTVTLRCDPISGHDNLYWYRRVMGKEIKFLLHFVKESKQDESGMPNNRFLAERTGGTYSTLKVQPAELEDSGVYFCASSQDISYGYTFGSGTRLTVV.

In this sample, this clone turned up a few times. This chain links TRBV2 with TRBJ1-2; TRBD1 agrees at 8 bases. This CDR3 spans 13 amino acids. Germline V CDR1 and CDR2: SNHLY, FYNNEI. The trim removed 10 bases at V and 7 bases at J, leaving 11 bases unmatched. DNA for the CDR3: TGTGCCACCCGGCAGGGGGCGGGATTTGGCTACACCTTC. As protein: CATRQGAGFGYTF.

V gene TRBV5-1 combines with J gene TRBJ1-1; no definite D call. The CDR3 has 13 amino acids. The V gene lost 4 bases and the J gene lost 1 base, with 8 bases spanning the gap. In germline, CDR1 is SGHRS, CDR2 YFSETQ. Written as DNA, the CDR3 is TGCGCCAGCAGCCTGGGAGAGAACACTGAAGCTTTCTTT. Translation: CASSLGENTEAFF.

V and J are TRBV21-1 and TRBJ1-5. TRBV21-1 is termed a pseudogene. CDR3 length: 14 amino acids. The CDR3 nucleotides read TGTGCCAGCAGCAACGAAGGGAGGGGGGACTTAGAGCATTTT. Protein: CASSNEGRGDLEHF.

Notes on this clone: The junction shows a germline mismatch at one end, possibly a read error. CDR3 in DNA: TGTGCCAGCAGCTTAACGACGGGACCACAAGTCTTC. Protein sequence: CASSLTTGPQVF. V usage is TRBV7-8 and J usage is TRBJ2-4; D could derive from TRBD1 or TRBD2 (5 bases each). Germline CDR1 and CDR2: SGHVS and FQNEAQ. The CDR3 extends over 12 amino acids.

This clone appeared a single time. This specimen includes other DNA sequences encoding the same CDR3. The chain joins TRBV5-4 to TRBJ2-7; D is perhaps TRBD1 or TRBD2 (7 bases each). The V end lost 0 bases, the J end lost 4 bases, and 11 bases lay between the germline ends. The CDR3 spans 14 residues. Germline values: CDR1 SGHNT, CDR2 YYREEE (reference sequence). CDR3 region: CASSLGRGGYEQYF. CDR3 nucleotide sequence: TGTGCCAGCAGCTTGGGCAGGGGGGGGTACGAGCAGTACTTC.

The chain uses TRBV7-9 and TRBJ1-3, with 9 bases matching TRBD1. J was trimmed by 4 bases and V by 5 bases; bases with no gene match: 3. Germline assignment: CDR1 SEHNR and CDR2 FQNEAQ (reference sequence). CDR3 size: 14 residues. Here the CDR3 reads CASSLGQGGNTIYF. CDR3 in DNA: TGTGCCAGCAGCCTCGGACAGGGGGGAAACACCATATATTTT.

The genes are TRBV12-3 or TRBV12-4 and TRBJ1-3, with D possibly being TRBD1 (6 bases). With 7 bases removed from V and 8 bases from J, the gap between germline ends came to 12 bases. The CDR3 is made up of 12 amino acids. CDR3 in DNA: TGTGCCAGCACCCCGGACAGTTACACCATATATTTT. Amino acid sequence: CASTPDSYTIYF.

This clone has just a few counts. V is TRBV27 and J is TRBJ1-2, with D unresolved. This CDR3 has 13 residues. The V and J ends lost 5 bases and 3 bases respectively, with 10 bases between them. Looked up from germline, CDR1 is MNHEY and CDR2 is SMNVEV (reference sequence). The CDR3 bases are TGTGCCAGCAGTCCCGGACTGGACTATGGCTACACCTTC. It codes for CASSPGLDYGYTF.

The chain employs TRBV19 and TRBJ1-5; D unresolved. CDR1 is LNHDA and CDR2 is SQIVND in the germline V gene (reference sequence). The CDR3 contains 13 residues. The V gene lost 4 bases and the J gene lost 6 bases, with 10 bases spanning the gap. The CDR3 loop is CASSTTFGQPQHF. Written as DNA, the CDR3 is TGTGCCAGTAGTACCACCTTCGGTCAGCCCCAGCATTTT. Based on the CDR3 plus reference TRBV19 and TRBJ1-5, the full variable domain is DGGITQSPKYLFRKEGQNVTLSCEQNLNHDAMYWYRQDPGQGLRLIYYSQIVNDFQKGDIAEGYSVSREKKESFPLTVTSAQKNPTAFYLCASSTTFGQPQHFGDGTRLSIL.

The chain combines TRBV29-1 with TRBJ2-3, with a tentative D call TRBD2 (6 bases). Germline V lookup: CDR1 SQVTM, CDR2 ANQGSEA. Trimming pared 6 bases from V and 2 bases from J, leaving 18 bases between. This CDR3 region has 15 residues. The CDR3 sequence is CSVRKGTFITDTQYF. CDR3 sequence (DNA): TGCAGCGTCCGTAAGGGGACTTTTATCACAGATACGCAGTATTTT.

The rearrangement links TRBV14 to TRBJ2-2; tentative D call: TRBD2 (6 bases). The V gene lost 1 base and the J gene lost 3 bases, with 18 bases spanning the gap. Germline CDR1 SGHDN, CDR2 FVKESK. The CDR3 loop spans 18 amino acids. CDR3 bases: TGTGCCAGCAGCCAAGGACGGCGGTGGGGAGGAGACACCGGGGAGCTGTTTTTT. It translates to CASSQGRRWGGDTGELFF.

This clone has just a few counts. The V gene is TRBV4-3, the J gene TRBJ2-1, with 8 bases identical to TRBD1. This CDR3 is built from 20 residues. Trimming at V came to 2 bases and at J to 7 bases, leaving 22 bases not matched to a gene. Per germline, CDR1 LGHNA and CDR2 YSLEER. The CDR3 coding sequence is TGCGCCAGCAGCCAAAACCCACCCCTCGAGGGACAGGTGATGGTAAATGAGCAGTTCTTC. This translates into CASSQNPPLEGQVMVNEQFF.

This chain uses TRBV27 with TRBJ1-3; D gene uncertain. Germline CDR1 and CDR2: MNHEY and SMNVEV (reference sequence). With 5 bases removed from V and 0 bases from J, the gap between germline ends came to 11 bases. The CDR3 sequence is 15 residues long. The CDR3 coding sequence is TGTGCCAGCAGTCGAGCGGGGAGCTCTGGAAACACCATATATTTT. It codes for CASSRAGSSGNTIYF.

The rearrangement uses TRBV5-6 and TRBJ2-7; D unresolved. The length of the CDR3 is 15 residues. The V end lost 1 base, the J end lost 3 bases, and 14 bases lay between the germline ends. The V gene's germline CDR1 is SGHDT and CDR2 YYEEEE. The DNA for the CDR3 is TGTGCCAGCAGCTTGTTGGCCCCAAACCTCTACGAGCAGTACTTC. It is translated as CASSLLAPNLYEQYF.